A selection of T cell receptor beta chains follows, all from one sample in a study of blood T cell repertoires in COVID-19. Sequenced by immunoSEQ multiplex PCR; TCRdb stores in-frame clones only, minus some. In the table there are some 100,000 clones, approximately 88% of which are singletons. Material for sequencing was peripheral blood. The receptors stem from a woman in her fifties or sixties with acute or convalescent COVID-19. Both conserved end residues are part of each CDR3. The D gene is left open where the match is weak.

d_call j_call v_call cdr3_aa
TRBD1 TRBJ2-2 TRBV5-1 CASSLETGGFNTGELFF
TRBD1 TRBJ1-3 TRBV6-1 CASSEWGQGPSGNTIYF
NA TRBJ1-2 TRBV5-1 CASSGDIYGYTF
NA TRBJ2-1 TRBV11-3 CASSLGHEQFF
NA TRBJ2-3 TRBV5-1 CASSFGTGPSTDTQYF
NA TRBJ1-5 TRBV6-5 CASSYSQENQPQHF
NA TRBJ2-3 TRBV13 CASSLDRDTTDTQYF
TRBD1 TRBJ1-2 TRBV11-3 CASSSNPGGTYGYTF
TRBD1 TRBJ1-2 TRBV19 CASSVPGGTGEIGGYTF
TRBD1 TRBJ2-1 TRBV5-1 CASSPGTGGNEQFF
NA TRBJ1-1 TRBV5-3 CARSLATGSNTEAFF
NA TRBJ1-5 TRBV6-5 CASSYSSNQPQHF
TRBD1 TRBJ2-5 TRBV19 CASSIARDRGRETQYF
NA TRBJ2-1 TRBV14 CASSQRQGRRDEQFF
TRBD1 TRBJ1-1 TRBV5-1 CASSRDRGDEAFF
NA TRBJ1-4 TRBV12-3/TRBV12-4 CASSLSGEKLFF
TRBD1 TRBJ2-7 TRBV10-3 CAIRDLTGTGYEQYF
TRBD2 TRBJ2-3 TRBV10-2 CASSESSTSGGTNTQYF
NA TRBJ1-5 TRBV10-3 CAISASPNQPQHF
TRBD2 TRBJ2-2 TRBV5-6 CASSLVGLASGELFF
TRBD1 TRBJ1-1 TRBV6-2/TRBV6-3 CASSIGQGNTEAFF
TRBD2 TRBJ2-2 TRBV4-3 CASSRKTSGGYTGELFF
TRBD1 TRBJ1-1 TRBV7-9 CASSLGGQVINTEAFF
NA TRBJ1-6 TRBV19 CASSIRRTVTYNSPLHF
NA TRBJ1-3 TRBV6-5 CASRTTGSTIYF
NA TRBJ2-5 TRBV5-1 CASSLLGAEETQYF
NA TRBJ2-5 TRBV24-1 CATALASQETQYF
TRBD1 TRBJ2-2 TRBV11-2 CASSRLTGGVGNTGELFF
NA TRBJ2-7 TRBV2 CASSYGSAAYEQYF
NA TRBJ1-1 TRBV6-2/TRBV6-3 CASSYPPGLGNTEAFF
NA TRBJ1-1 TRBV3-1/TRBV3-2 CASSEQTVTEAFF
NA TRBJ2-7 TRBV4-3 CASSQDLVQGSITYEQYF
TRBD2 TRBJ2-3 TRBV18 CASSPIRLAGGKDTQYF
TRBD1 TRBJ1-1 TRBV28 CASRTGALNTEAFF
NA TRBJ1-3 TRBV3-1/TRBV3-2 CASSQVSGGNTIYF
TRBD1 TRBJ1-2 TRBV6-6 CASSVPPDRGPNGYTF
TRBD1 TRBJ1-1 TRBV3-1/TRBV3-2 CASSYTRTGNTEAFF
TRBD1 TRBJ1-2 TRBV14 CASSQADRIYGYTF
NA TRBJ2-2 TRBV12-5 CASHRDTTGELFF
NA TRBJ1-2 TRBV19 CASSIGPAFGYTF
NA TRBJ1-4 TRBV21-1 CASSPGRGAVFF
NA TRBJ2-5 TRBV6-1 CASSEDRGETQYF
NA TRBJ2-7 TRBV27 CASSFGAGTSYEQYF
TRBD1 TRBJ1-6 TRBV7-2 CASRGQTNSPLHF
NA TRBJ1-4 TRBV5-6 CASSFSSFETNEKLFF
NA TRBJ1-4 TRBV18 CASSPSSGLWEKLFF
NA TRBJ1-2 TRBV6-6 CASRAGGYGYTF
NA TRBJ1-5 TRBV7-9 CASSLPLQPQHF
TRBD1 TRBJ1-2 TRBV2 CASSLRTGLYGYTF
NA TRBJ2-5 TRBV18 CASSPAQARETQYF
TRBD1 TRBJ2-3 TRBV24-1 CATSDLRGQGVGDTQYF
NA TRBJ2-3 TRBV7-2 CASSLPSADTQYF
NA TRBJ1-2 TRBV4-3 CASSQDGQGYTF
NA TRBJ1-3 TRBV21-1 CASSLWQERNTIYF